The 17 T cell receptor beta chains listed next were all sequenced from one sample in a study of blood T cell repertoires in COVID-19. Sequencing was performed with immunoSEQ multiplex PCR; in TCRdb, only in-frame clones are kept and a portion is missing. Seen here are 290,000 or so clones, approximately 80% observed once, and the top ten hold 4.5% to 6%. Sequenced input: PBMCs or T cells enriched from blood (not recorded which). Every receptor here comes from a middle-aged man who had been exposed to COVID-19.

The CDR3 loop is CATSDDTSQPQHF. CDR3 DNA: TGTGCCACCAGTGACGACACATCACAGCCCCAGCATTTT. The rearrangement joins TRBV24-1 to TRBJ1-5; unclear D gene. This CDR3 is built from 13 residues. Trimming shortened V by 4 bases and J by 7 bases, and 10 bases separated the two germline ends. Germline-derived CDR1 and CDR2 are KGHDR and SFDVKD.

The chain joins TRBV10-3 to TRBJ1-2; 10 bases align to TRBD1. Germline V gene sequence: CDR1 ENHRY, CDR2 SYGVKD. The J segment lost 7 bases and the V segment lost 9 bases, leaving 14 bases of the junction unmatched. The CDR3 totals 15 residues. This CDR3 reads CAIQRNVDRGFGYTF. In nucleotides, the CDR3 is TGTGCCATTCAAAGGAACGTGGACAGGGGGTTTGGCTACACCTTC.

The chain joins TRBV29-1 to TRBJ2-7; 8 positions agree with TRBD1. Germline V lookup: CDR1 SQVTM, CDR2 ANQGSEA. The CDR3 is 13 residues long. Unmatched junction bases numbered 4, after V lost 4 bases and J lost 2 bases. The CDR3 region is CSVVWDRTYEQYF. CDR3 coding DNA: TGCAGCGTTGTGTGGGACAGGACCTACGAGCAGTACTTC.

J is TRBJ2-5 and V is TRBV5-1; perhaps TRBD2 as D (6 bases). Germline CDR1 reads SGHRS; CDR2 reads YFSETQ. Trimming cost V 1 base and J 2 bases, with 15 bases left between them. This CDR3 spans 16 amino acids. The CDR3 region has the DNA TGCGCCAGCAGCTTGTCGGGGGAGCCTGCGCAAGAGACCCAGTACTTC. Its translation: CASSLSGEPAQETQYF.

DNA of the CDR3: TGTGCTAGTGGTACACTAGCGGGAGGGCATATCTATGAGCAGTTCTTC. It translates to CASGTLAGGHIYEQFF. The rearrangement joins TRBV12-5 to TRBJ2-1; 13 nucleotides match TRBD2. From germline, CDR1 is LGHNT and CDR2 FRNRAP. Trimming at V came to 5 bases and at J to 8 bases, leaving 9 bases not matched to a gene. The CDR3 loop spans 16 amino acids.

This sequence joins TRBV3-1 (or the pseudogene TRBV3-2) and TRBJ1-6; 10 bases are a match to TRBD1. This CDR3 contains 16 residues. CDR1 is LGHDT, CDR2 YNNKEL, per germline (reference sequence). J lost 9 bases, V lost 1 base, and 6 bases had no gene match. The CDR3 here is CASSQARQGASSPLHF. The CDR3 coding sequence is TGTGCCAGCAGCCAAGCCCGACAGGGGGCGTCTTCACCCCTCCACTTT.

The CDR3: CASSLGFGTRGYTF. CDR3 DNA: TGTGCCAGCAGTTTGGGTTTCGGCACGCGGGGCTACACCTTC. The chain uses TRBV28 and TRBJ1-2; D remains ambiguous. The germline gives CDR1 MDHEN, CDR2 SYDVKM. Between the trimmed V and J ends, which lost 3 bases and 8 bases, there was a span of 16 bases. The CDR3 runs 14 residues.

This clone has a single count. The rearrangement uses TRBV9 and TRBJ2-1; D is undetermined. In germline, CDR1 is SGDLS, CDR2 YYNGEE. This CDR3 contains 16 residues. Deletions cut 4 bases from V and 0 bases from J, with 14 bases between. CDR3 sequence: CASSITYAYSYNEQFF. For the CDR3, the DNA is TGTGCCAGCAGCATTACCTATGCATACTCCTACAATGAGCAGTTCTTC.

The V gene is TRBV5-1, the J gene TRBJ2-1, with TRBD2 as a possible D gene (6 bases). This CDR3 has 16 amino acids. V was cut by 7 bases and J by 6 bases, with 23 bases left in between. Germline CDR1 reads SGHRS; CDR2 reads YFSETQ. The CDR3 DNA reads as TGCGCCAGCGGGAACCCCGGGACTTCGTCGGCCAATGAGCAGTTCTTC. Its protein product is CASGNPGTSSANEQFF.

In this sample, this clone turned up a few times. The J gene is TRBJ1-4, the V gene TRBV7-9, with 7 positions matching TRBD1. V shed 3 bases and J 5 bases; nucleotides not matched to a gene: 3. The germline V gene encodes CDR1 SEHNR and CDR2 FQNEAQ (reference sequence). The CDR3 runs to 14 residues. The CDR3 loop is CASSLGQQNEKLFF. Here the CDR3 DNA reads TGTGCCAGCAGCTTGGGACAGCAGAATGAAAAACTGTTTTTT.

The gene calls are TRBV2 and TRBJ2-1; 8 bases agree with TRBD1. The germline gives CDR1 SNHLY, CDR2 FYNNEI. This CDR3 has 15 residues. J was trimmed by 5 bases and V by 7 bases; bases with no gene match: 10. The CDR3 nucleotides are TGTGCCAGCACCGGACAGGGCGCCCTCAACAATGAGCAGTTCTTC. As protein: CASTGQGALNNEQFF.

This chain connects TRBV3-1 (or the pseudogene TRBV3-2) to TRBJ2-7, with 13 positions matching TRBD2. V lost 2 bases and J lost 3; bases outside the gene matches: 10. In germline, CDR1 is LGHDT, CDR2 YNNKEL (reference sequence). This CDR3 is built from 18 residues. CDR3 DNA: TGTGCCAGCAGCCAAAATAAGCGACGGACTAGCGGGAGCTACGAGCAGTACTTC. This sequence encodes CASSQNKRRTSGSYEQYF.

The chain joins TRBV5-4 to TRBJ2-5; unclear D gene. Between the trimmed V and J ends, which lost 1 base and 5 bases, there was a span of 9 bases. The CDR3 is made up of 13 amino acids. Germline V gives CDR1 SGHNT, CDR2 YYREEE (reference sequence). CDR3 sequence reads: CASSLIERETQYF. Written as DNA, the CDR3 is TGTGCCAGCAGCTTGATCGAGAGGGAGACCCAGTACTTC.

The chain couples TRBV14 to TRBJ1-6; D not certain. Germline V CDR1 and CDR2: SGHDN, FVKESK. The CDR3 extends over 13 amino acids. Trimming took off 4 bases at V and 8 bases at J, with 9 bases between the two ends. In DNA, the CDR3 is TGTGCCAGCAGCCTTACTAAAGATTCACCCCTCCACTTT. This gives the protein CASSLTKDSPLHF. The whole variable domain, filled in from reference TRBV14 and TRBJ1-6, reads EAGVTQFPSHSVIEKGQTVTLRCDPISGHDNLYWYRRVMGKEIKFLLHFVKESKQDESGMPNNRFLAERTGGTYSTLKVQPAELEDSGVYFCASSLTKDSPLHFGNGTRLTVT.

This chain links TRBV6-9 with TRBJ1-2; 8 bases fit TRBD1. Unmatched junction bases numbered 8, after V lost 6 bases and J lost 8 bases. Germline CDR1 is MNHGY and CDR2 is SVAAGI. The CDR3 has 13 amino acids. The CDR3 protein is CASSSQGARGYTF. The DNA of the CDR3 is TGTGCCAGCAGCTCCCAGGGGGCTCGAGGCTACACCTTC.

CDR3 nucleotides: TGTGCCTGGAGTGTACCAAGGGGCATCGAGACCCAGTACTTC. Residues: CAWSVPRGIETQYF. The gene calls are TRBV30 and TRBJ2-5; D possibly corresponds to TRBD1 (5 bases). From germline, CDR1 is GTSNPN and CDR2 SVGIG (reference sequence). This CDR3 spans 14 amino acids. Trimming took 0 bases from V and 5 from J, leaving 13 bases between them. Full variable domain (remainder filled in from reference TRBV30 and TRBJ2-5): SQTIHQWPATLVQPVGSPLSLECTVEGTSNPNLYWYRQAAGRGLQLLFYSVGIGQISSEVPQNLSASRPQDRQFILSSKKLLLSDSGFYLCAWSVPRGIETQYFGPGTRLLVL.

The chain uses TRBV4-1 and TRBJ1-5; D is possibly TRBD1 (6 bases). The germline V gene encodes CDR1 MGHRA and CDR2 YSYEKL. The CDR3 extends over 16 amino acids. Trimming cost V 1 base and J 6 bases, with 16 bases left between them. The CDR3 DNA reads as TGCGCCAGCAGCCAAGTTCAGGGGCCTTCAGGTCAGCCCCAGCATTTT. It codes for CASSQVQGPSGQPQHF.